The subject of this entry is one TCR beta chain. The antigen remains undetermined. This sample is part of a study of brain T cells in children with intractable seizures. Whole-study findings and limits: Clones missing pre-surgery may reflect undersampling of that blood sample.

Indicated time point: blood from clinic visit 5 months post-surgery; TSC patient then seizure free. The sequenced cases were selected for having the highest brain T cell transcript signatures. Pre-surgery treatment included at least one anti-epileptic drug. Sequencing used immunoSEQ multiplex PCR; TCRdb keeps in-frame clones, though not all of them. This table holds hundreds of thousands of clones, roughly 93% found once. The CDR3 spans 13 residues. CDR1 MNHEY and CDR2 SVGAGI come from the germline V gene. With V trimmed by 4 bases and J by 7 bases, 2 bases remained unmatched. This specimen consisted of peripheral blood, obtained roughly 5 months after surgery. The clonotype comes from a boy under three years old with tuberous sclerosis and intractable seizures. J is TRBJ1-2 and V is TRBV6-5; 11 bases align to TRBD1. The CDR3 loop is CASSSDRGLGYTF. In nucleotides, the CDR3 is TGTGCCAGCAGTTCGGACAGGGGGCTTGGCTACACCTTC.